This T cell receptor (beta chain) was identified during a study of regulatory T cells in long-lasting Graves disease. Study background: The definition of persistent Graves' disease was over 5 years of antithyroid drugs with positive TSH receptor antibodies. The study's findings and limits: Patients with persistent disease shared 2,741 public clonotypes, outpacing the 966 shared by new patients. TCR diversity was lower in persistent Graves' patients than in newly diagnosed ones.

Time point given: persistent/refractory GD, antithyroid drugs over 5 years with positive TRAb. With RNA extracted from PBMCs as input, the TCR library was made. CDR3-region Arm-PCR and iRepertoire HTBI primers produced the TCR beta libraries. TCRdb used MiXCR to reprocess the multiplex PCR reads, holding one entry per CDR3 protein. Of under 500,000 distinct CDR3 sequences in the sample, 20% to 25% were seen once. This clonotype came up a few times. No antigen is known for it. The germline gives CDR1 MNHGY, CDR2 SVAAGI. This CDR3 has 17 amino acids. V trimming: 3 bases; J trimming: 7 bases; junction bases outside the gene matches: 16.

The TCR originated in a female donor with Graves disease. The specimen comprised peripheral blood mononuclear cells (PBMCs), sampled when the disease was refractory, from a patient treated with antithyroid drugs. The chain employs TRBV6-9 and TRBJ2-3, with TRBD2 matching 7 bases. CDR3 bases: TGTGCCAGCAGTTACCCATCTGGTGTTGGGGGGGGTTATACGCAGTATTTT. It encodes CASSYPSGVGGGYTQYF.